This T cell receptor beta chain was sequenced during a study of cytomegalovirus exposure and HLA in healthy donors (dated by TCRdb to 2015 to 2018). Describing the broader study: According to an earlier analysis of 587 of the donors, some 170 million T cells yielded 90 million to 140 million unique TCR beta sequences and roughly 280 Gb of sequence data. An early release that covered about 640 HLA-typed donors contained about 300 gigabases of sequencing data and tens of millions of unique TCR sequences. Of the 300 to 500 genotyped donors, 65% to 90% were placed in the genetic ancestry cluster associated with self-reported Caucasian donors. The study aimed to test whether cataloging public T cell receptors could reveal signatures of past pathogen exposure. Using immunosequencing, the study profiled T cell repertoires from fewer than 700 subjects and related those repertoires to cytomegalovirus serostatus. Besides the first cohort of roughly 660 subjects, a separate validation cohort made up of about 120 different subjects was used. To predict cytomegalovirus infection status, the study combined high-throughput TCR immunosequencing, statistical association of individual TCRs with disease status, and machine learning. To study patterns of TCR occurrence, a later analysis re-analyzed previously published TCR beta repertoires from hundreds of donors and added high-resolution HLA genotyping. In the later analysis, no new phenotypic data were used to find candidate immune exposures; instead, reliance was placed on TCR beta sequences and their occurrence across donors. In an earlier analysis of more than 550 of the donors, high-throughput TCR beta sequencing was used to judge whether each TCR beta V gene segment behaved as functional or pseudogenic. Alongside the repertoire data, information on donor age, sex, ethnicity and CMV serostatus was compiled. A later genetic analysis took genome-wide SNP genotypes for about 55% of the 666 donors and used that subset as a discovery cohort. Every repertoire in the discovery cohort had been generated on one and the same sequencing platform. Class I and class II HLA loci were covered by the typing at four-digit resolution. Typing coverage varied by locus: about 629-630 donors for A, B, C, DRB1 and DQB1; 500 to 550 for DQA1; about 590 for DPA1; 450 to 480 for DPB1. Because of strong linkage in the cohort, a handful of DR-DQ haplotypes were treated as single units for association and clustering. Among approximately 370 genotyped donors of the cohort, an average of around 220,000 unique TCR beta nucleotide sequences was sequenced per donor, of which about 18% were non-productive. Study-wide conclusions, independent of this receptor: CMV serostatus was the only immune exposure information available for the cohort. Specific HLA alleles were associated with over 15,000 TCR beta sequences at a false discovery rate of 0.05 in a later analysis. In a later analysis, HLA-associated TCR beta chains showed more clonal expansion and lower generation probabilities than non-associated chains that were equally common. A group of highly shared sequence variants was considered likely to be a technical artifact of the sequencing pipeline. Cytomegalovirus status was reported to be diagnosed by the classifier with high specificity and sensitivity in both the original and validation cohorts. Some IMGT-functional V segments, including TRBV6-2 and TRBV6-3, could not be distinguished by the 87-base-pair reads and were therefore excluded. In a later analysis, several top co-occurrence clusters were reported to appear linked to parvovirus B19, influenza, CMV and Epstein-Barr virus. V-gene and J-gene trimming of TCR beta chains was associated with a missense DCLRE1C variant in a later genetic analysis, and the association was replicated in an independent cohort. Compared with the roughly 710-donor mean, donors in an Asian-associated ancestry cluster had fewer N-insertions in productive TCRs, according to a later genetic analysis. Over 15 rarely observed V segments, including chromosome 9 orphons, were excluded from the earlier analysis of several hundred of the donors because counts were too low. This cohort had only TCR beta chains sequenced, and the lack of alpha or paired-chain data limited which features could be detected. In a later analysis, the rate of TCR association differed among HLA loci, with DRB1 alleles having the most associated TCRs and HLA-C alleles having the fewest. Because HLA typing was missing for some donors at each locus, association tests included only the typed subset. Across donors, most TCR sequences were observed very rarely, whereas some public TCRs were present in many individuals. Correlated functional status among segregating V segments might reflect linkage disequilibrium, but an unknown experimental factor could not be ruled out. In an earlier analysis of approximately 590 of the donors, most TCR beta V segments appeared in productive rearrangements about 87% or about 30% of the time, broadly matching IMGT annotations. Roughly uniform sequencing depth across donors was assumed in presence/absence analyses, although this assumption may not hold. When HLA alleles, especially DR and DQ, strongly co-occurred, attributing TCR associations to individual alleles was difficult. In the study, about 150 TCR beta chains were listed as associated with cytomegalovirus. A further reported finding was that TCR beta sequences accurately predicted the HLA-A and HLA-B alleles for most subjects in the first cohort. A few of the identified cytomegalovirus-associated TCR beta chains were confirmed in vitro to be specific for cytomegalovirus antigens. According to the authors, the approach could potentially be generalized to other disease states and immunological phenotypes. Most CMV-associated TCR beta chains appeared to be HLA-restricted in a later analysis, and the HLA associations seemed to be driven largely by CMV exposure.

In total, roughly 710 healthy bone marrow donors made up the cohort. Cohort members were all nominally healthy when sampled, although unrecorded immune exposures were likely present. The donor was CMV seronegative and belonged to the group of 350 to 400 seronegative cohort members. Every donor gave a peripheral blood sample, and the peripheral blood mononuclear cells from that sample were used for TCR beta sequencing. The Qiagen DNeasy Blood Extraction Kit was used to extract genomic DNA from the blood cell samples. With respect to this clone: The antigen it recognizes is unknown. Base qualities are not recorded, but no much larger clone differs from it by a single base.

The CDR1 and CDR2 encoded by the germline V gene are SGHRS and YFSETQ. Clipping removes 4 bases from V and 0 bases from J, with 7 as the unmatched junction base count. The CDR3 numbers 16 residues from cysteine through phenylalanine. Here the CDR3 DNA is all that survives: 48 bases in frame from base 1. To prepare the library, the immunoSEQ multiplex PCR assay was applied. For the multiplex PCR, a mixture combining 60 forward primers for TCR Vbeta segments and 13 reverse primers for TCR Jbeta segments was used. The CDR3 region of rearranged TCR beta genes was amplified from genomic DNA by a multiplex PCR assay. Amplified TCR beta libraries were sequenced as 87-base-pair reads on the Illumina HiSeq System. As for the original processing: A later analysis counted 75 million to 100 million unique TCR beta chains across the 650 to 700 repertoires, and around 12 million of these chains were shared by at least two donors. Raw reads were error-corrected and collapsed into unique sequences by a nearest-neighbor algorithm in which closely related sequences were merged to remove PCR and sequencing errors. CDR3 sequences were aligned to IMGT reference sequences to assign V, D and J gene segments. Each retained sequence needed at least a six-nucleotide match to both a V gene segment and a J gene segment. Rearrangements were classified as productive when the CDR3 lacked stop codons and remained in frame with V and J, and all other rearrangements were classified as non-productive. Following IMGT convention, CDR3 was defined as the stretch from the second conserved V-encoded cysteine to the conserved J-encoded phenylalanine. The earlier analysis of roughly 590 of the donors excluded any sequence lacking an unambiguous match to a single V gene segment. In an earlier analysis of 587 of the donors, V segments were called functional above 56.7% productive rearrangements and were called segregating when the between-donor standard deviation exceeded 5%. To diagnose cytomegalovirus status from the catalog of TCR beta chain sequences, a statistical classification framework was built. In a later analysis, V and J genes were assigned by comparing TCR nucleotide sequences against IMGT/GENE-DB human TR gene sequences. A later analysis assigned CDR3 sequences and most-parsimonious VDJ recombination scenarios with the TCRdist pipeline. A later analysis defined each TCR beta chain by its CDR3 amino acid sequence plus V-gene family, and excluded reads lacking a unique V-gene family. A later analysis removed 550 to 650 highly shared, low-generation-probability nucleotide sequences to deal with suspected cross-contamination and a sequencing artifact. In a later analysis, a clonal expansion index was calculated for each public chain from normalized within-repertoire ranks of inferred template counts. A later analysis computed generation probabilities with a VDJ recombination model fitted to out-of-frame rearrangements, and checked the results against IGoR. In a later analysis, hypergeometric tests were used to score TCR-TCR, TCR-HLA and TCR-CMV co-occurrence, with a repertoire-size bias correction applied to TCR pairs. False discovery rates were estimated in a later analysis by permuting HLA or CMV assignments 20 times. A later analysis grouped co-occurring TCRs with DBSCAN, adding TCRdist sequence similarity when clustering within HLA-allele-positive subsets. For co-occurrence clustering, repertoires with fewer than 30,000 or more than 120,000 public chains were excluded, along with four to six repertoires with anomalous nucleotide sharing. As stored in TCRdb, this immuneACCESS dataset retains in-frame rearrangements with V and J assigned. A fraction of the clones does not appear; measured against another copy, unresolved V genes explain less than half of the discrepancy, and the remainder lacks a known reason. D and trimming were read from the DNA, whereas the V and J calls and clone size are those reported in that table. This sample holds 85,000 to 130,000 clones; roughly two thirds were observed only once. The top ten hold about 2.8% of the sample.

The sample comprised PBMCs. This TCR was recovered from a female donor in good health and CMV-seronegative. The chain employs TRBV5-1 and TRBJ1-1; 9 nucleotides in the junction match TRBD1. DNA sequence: TGCGCCAGCAGCCCGCACGGACAGGGGCTGAACACTGAAGCTTTCTTT. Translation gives CASSPHGQGLNTEAFF.